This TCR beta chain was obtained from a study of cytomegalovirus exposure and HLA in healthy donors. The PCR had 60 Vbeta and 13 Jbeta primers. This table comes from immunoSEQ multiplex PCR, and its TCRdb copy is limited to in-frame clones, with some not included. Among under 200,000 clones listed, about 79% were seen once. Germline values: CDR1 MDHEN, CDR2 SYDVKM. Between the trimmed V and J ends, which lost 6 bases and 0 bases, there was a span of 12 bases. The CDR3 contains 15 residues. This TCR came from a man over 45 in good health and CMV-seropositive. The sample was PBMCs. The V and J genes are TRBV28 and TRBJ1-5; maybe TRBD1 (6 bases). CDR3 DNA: TGTGCCAGCAGGGGGGCCGGATATAGCAATCAGCCCCAGCATTTT. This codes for CASRGAGYSNQPQHF.